This T cell receptor beta chain was sequenced during a study of beta chain features in type 1 diabetes. Every isolated RNA sample was fully reverse transcribed, so sequencing captured expressed TCRB transcripts. Repertoires were generated with immunoSEQ multiplex PCR, while TCRdb's copy carries only in-frame clones and drops some. The profile shows a few hundred thousand clones, approximately 14% of them singletons. Deletions cut 4 bases from V and 3 bases from J, with 10 bases between. Germline values: CDR1 MGHDK, CDR2 SYGVNS. The CDR3 covers 14 residues. Sequencing was performed on naive CD4+ T cells from blood. The rearrangement uses TRBV25-1 and TRBJ1-5, with a weak D call TRBD1 (5 bases). This TCR derives from a man aged 25 to 40 in good health. The CDR3 coding sequence is TGTGCCAGCAGTGGACTGGGGGACAATCAGCCCCAGCATTTT. Protein product: CASSGLGDNQPQHF. Looking up the rest from reference TRBV25-1 and TRBJ1-5 gives the full variable domain: EADIYQTPRYLVIGTGKKITLECSQTMGHDKMYWYQQDPGMELHLIHYSYGVNSTEKGDLSSESTVSRIRTEHFPLTLESARPSHTSQYLCASSGLGDNQPQHFGDGTRLSIL.